Each of the 23 T cell receptor beta chains below was sequenced from the same sample in a study of T-cell reconstitution after alpha-beta-depleted transplantation in children. The TCRbeta library incorporated unique molecular identifiers. Via MiXCR, TCRdb re-called the PCR reads, giving one row per CDR3 protein. The sample includes about 270,000 distinct CDR3 sequences, around 9.6% seen only once; the top ten take about 9.5%. The sample was PBMCs from the stem cell graft donor, taken from the stem cell graft. These receptors were taken from a human donor who donated a stem cell graft to a child with SCID.

The rearrangement joins TRBV6-1 to TRBJ1-6; perhaps TRBD1 as D (5 bases). Per germline, CDR1 MNHNS and CDR2 SASEGT. The CDR3 has 13 residues. V was trimmed by 6 bases and J by 14 bases, leaving 17 bases between them. Here the CDR3 DNA reads TGTGCCAGCAGATTCGTTGGGGGGGGTACCCTCCACTTT. Translation gives CASRFVGGGTLHF.

The rearrangement joins TRBV12-3 or TRBV12-4 to TRBJ1-6; D may be TRBD1 (6 bases). V was shortened by 6 bases and J by 8 bases, with 8 bases between the two germline ends. The CDR3 has 12 residues. The CDR3 sequence is CASRGGDSPLHF. Here the CDR3 DNA reads TGTGCCAGCAGAGGGGGGGATTCACCCCTCCACTTT.

The rearrangement uses TRBV20-1 and TRBJ1-2; weak D call: TRBD1 (5 bases). The ends were cut back, 3 bases at V and 4 bases at J, with 12 bases in the middle. From germline, CDR1 is DFQATT and CDR2 SNEGSKA (reference sequence). The CDR3 has 13 residues. The CDR3 nucleotides read TGCAGTGCTAGGGAGGGGACCGTCTATGGCTACACCTTC. This gives the protein CSAREGTVYGYTF.

V and J are TRBV12-3 or TRBV12-4 and TRBJ2-1, with D tentatively TRBD1 (6 bases). V was cut by 3 bases and J by 6 bases, with 15 bases left in between. This CDR3 comprises 15 residues. CDR3 loop: CASSLVPGVSNEQFF. In DNA, the CDR3 is TGTGCCAGCAGTTTGGTCCCAGGGGTCTCCAATGAGCAGTTCTTC.

This clonotype was observed at least ten times. The chain carries TRBV7-9 and TRBJ2-3; no clear D gene. CDR1 is SEHNR, CDR2 FQNEAQ, per germline (reference sequence). The ends were cut back, 1 base at V and 4 bases at J, with 6 bases in the middle. The CDR3 length is 13 residues. The CDR3 DNA reads as TGTGCCAGCAGCTTAGTCCGGGCAGATACGCAGTATTTT. Protein: CASSLVRADTQYF. The full variable domain, in which reference TRBV7-9 and TRBJ2-3 provide the parts outside the CDR3, is DTGVSQNPRHKITKRGQNVTFRCDPISEHNRLYWYRQTLGQGPEFLTYFQNEAQLEKSRLLSDRFSAERPKGSFSTLEIQRTEQGDSAMYLCASSLVRADTQYFGPGTRLTVL.

This clonotype was seen at least ten times. The genes are TRBV5-1 and TRBJ1-4; D gene ambiguous. Trimming shortened V by 1 base and J by 7 bases, and 14 bases separated the two germline ends. This CDR3 is 15 amino acids long. The germline gives CDR1 SGHRS, CDR2 YFSETQ. This chain's CDR3 is CASSLTVTRSEKLFF. The CDR3, as DNA: TGCGCCAGCAGCTTGACGGTGACCCGGAGTGAAAAACTGTTTTTT.

The CDR3 is CASSVEGIGTGELFF. DNA for the CDR3: TGTGCCAGCAGTGTGGAGGGAATTGGGACCGGGGAGCTGTTTTTT. The V and J genes are TRBV2 and TRBJ2-2; tentatively, D is TRBD2 (6 bases). Trimming cost V 4 bases and J 5 bases, with 14 bases left between them. The CDR3 covers 15 residues. Germline loops: CDR1 SNHLY, CDR2 FYNNEI.

This clonotype was seen only a few times. The chain joins TRBV6-5 to TRBJ1-3; D is ambiguous. The V end was cut by 0 bases, the J end by 0 bases, with 18 bases between. The CDR3 consists of 19 residues. The germline CDR1 and CDR2 sequences are MNHEY and SVGAGI. The CDR3 coding sequence is TGTGCCAGCAGTTACTCGAGTTCCCGGTTGTGGAGCTCTGGAAACACCATATATTTT. This codes for CASSYSSSRLWSSGNTIYF.

In its sample, this clonotype was seen a few times. The V and J genes are TRBV5-1 and TRBJ2-5; perhaps TRBD2 as D (5 bases). CDR1 SGHRS and CDR2 YFSETQ come from the germline V gene. V gave up 4 bases and J gave up 6 bases, with 13 bases separating them. The CDR3 runs 13 residues. The CDR3 DNA is TGCGCCAGCAGCACCGACGGGGAAAAGACCCAGTACTTC. Translated: CASSTDGEKTQYF.

This clonotype showed up just a few times. This rearrangement joins TRBV5-5 to TRBJ2-7; possible D gene TRBD2, 5 bases. The CDR3 runs 14 residues. Trimming left V 2 bases short and J 5 bases short, with 14 bases between. Germline V CDR1 and CDR2: SGHKS, YYEKEE (reference sequence). Written as DNA, the CDR3 is TGTGCCAGCAGCTTTACAGCCGGGAACCACGAGCAGTACTTC. This codes for CASSFTAGNHEQYF.

This clonotype turned up a few times. This chain joins TRBV12-3 or TRBV12-4 and TRBJ2-3; D is perhaps TRBD1 (6 bases). CDR3 length: 16 residues. The germline V and J ends were trimmed by 2 bases and 2 bases, with 14 bases remaining between them. CDR3 region: CASSLLVGAFTDTQYF. As DNA, the CDR3 is TGTGCCAGCAGTTTACTCGTGGGGGCCTTCACAGATACGCAGTATTTT.

The chain couples TRBV7-3 to TRBJ2-3; 8 bases fit TRBD2. From germline, CDR1 is SGHTA and CDR2 FQGTGA. With V trimmed by 5 bases and J by 2 bases, 12 bases remained unmatched. This CDR3 comprises 17 residues. CDR3 bases: TGTGCCAGCAGCCCGGGAGGGGGGACGTCCCCCACAGATACGCAGTATTTT. Amino acid sequence: CASSPGGGTSPTDTQYF.

CDR3 sequence: CASSLEPLPYNSPLHF. The CDR3 region has the DNA TGTGCCAGCAGCTTAGAACCGCTCCCCTATAATTCACCCCTCCACTTT. J is TRBJ1-6 and V is TRBV11-2; unclear D gene. The CDR3 has 16 amino acids. Germline V lookup: CDR1 SGHAT, CDR2 FQNNGV. The V end was cut by 0 bases, the J end by 2 bases, with 8 bases between.

This clonotype came up many times. The chain carries TRBV9 and TRBJ2-3, with D perhaps TRBD1 (6 bases). Trimming took off 0 bases at V and 0 bases at J, with 11 bases between the two ends. The CDR3 spans 16 residues. Germline values: CDR1 SGDLS, CDR2 YYNGEE. CDR3 residues: CASSVEGVVSTDTQYF. CDR3 DNA sequence: TGTGCCAGCAGCGTAGAGGGGGTCGTAAGCACAGATACGCAGTATTTT.

This clonotype was counted between two and nine times. The chain has TRBV4-1 and TRBJ1-2; no firm D call. The CDR3 length is 14 residues. Germline V gene data show CDR1 as MGHRA and CDR2 as YSYEKL. V gave up 2 bases and J gave up 3 bases, with 10 bases separating them. The CDR3 sequence: CASSQQVNDYGYTF. Here the CDR3 DNA reads TGCGCCAGCAGCCAACAGGTGAATGACTATGGCTACACCTTC.

The V call is TRBV27, the J call TRBJ2-1, with 9 bases that match TRBD1. CDR3 size: 15 residues. The J segment lost 3 bases and the V segment lost 3 bases, leaving 3 bases of the junction unmatched. Germline CDR1 and CDR2: MNHEY and SMNVEV (reference sequence). The CDR3, as DNA: TGTGCCAGCAGTTTCGTGACAGGGGGCTACAATGAGCAGTTCTTC. The encoded protein is CASSFVTGGYNEQFF.

The sample holds a few counts of this clonotype. This rearrangement joins TRBV3-1 to TRBJ2-1; unclear D gene. The V gene's germline CDR1 is LGHDT and CDR2 YNNKEL (reference sequence). With 1 base removed from V and 2 bases from J, the gap between germline ends came to 9 bases. The CDR3 has 15 residues. The CDR3: CASSQVVGPYNEQFF. Here the CDR3 DNA reads TGTGCCAGCAGCCAAGTTGTGGGCCCCTACAATGAGCAGTTCTTC.

This chain connects TRBV6-5 to TRBJ1-1; D gene ambiguous. The V end lost 0 bases, the J end lost 4 bases, and 6 bases lay between the germline ends. CDR1 MNHEY and CDR2 SVGAGI come from the germline V gene. This CDR3 spans 13 amino acids. The CDR3 region has the DNA TGTGCCAGCAGTTACTCGTTTGGCACTGAAGCTTTCTTT. It is translated as CASSYSFGTEAFF.

The chain combines TRBV3-1 with TRBJ2-1; 9 bases agree with TRBD2. J lost 1 base, V lost 4 bases, and 2 bases had no gene match. The CDR3 consists of 15 residues. The germline gives CDR1 LGHDT, CDR2 YNNKEL (reference sequence). CDR3 amino acids: CASSPSGVSYNEQFF. The CDR3 nucleotides are TGTGCCAGCAGCCCTAGCGGGGTGTCCTACAATGAGCAGTTCTTC.

This clonotype showed up just a few times. The chain is built from TRBV29-1 and TRBJ1-1; TRBD1 agrees at 9 bases. J gave up 2 bases and V 7 bases, and 5 bases lay outside the gene matches. CDR3 length equals 13 residues. Germline V lookup: CDR1 SQVTM, CDR2 ANQGSEA. CDR3 in amino acids: CSDRDRDNTEAFF. In nucleotides, the CDR3 is TGCAGCGACCGGGACAGGGATAACACTGAAGCTTTCTTT.

This clonotype was observed many times. This rearrangement joins TRBV11-2 to TRBJ2-1; tentative D call: TRBD2 (6 bases). Germline V gives CDR1 SGHAT, CDR2 FQNNGV. The V end was cut by 5 bases, the J end by 9 bases, with 17 bases between. This CDR3 comprises 14 residues. CDR3 protein: CASSHLASEGEQFF. CDR3 DNA: TGTGCCAGCAGCCACTTAGCGTCGGAGGGTGAGCAGTTCTTC. The entire variable domain, with the rest obtained from reference TRBV11-2 and TRBJ2-1, is as follows: EAGVAQSPRYKIIEKRQSVAFWCNPISGHATLYWYQQILGQGPKLLIQFQNNGVVDDSQLPKDRFSAERLKGVDSTLKIQPAKLEDSAVYLCASSHLASEGEQFFGPGTRLTVL.

This clonotype showed up just a few times. The V call is TRBV4-2, the J call TRBJ1-1, with no clear D. Trimming removed 0 bases from V and 2 bases from J, with 7 bases in between. CDR3 length equals 14 residues. The germline V gene encodes CDR1 LGHNA and CDR2 YNFKEQ. This CDR3 reads CASSQDPANTEAFF. The CDR3 DNA follows: TGTGCCAGCAGCCAAGATCCAGCTAACACTGAAGCTTTCTTT.

This clonotype was observed at least ten times. V gene TRBV5-1 combines with J gene TRBJ2-7; 9 nucleotides align to TRBD2. V was clipped by 3 bases and J by 3 bases; unmatched bases: 4. The germline V gene encodes CDR1 SGHRS and CDR2 YFSETQ. This CDR3 spans 14 amino acids. CDR3 residues: CASSSGLANYEQYF. For the CDR3, the DNA is TGCGCCAGCAGCTCTGGACTAGCGAACTACGAGCAGTACTTC.